This TCR beta chain is drawn from a study of blood T cell repertoires in COVID-19. Study as a whole: Nucleic acid was either cDNA or gDNA, and it came from T cells, B-cell-depleted T cells, or PBMCs.

CDR3 length equals 16 residues. V lost 1 base and J 0 bases, leaving 12 bases between the germline ends. Germline V gives CDR1 KGHSH, CDR2 LQKENI. Original processing methods: By means of reference gene primer amplification, nucleated cell counts were estimated. Assay used: immunoSEQ multiplex PCR; TCRdb lists only in-frame clones, some missing. From that table come the V and J calls and clone size; the DNA was used to work out D and trimming. The table records 450,000 or so clones, about 89% of them present only once. The sequenced sample was peripheral blood. This TCR was recovered from a woman in her thirties or forties with COVID-19, enrolled during active disease. V gene TRBV18 combines with J gene TRBJ1-1; possibly TRBD1 for D (6 bases). The CDR3 protein is CASSPRSGVMNTEAFF. The CDR3, as DNA: TGTGCCAGCTCACCACGGTCAGGGGTGATGAACACTGAAGCTTTCTTT.